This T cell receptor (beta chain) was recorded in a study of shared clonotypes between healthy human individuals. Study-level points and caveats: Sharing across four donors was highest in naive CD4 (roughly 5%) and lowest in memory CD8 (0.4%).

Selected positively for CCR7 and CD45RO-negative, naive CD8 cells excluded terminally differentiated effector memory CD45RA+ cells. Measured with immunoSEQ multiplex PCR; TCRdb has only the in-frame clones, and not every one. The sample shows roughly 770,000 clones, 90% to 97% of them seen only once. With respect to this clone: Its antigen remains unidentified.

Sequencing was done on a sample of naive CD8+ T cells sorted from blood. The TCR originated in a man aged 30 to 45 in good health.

The CDR3 here is CASSPDPPREQYF. The DNA for the CDR3 is TGTGCCAGCAGCCCCGATCCCCCCCGCGAGCAGTACTTC. V gene TRBV7-2 combines with J gene TRBJ2-7; no clear D gene. The CDR3 loop spans 13 amino acids. V gave up 5 bases and J gave up 6 bases, with 14 bases separating them. The germline CDR1 and CDR2 sequences are SGHTA and FQGNSA.